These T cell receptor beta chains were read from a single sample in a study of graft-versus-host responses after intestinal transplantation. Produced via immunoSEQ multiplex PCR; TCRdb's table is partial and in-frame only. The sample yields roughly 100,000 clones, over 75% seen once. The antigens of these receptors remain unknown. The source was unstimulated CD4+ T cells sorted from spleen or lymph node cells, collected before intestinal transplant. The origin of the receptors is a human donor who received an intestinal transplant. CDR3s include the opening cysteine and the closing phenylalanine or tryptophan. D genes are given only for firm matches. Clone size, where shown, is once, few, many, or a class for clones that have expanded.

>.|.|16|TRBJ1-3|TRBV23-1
TGCGCCAGCAGTCAAAAACGGGCGCTTTCTGGAAACACCATATATTTT
CASSQKRALSGNTIYF
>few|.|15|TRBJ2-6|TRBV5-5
TGTGCCAGCAGCTTGGAGGGTTCTGGGGCCAACGTCCTGACTTTC
CASSLEGSGANVLTF
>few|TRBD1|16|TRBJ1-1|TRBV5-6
TGTGCCAGCAGCATGGGGACAGGGGGCGGAGGGAGGGAAGCTTTCTTT
CASSMGTGGGGREAFF
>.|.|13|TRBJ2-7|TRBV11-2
TGTGCCAGCAGCTTAGATAGGCCCTTCGAGCAGTACTTC
CASSLDRPFEQYF
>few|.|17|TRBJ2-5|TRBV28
TGTGCCAGCAGTTTAGGGGAAGGATTGGGGGGATGGGAGACCCAGTACTTC
CASSLGEGLGGWETQYF
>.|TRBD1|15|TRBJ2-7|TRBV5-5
TGTGCCAGCAGCTGGGGGACAGGGTTGGCCTACGAGCAGTACTTC
CASSWGTGLAYEQYF
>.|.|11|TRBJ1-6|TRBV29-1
TGCAGCGTTGAATACGCGGGAGCCCTCCACTTT
CSVEYAGALHF
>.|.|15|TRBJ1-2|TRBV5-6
TGTGCCAGCAATTTTTTGAGGCCAACAGGGAGTGGCTACACCTTC
CASNFLRPTGSGYTF
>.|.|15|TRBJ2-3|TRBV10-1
TGCGCCAGCAGTGAGGCAGGGGGGAGCACAGATACGCAGTATTTT
CASSEAGGSTDTQYF
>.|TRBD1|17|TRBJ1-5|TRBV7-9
TGTGCCAGCAGCTTAGGCGCGGGGGGGACAGGGAATCAGCCCCAGCATTTT
CASSLGAGGTGNQPQHF
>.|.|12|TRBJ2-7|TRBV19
TGTGCCAGTAGTGTGCAGGGCTACGAGCAGTACTTC
CASSVQGYEQYF
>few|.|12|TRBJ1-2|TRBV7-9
TGTGCCAGCAGCTTAGTCTCTGGGTTAGTTATCTTC
CASSLVSGLVIF
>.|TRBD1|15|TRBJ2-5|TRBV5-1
TGCGCCAGCAGCTTGGGGGGACAGGGGGTGGAGACCCAGTACTTC
CASSLGGQGVETQYF